This T cell receptor (beta chain) was found in a study of T-cell memory formation after mild COVID-19. Broader study findings: In pre-infection memory, a portion of responding clones appeared, which suggested that cross-reactive memory joined. Contracting clones from day 15 to 85 had balanced CD4/CD8; later expanders favoured CD4+. Contracting CD4+ clones were located mainly in CM and EM, and CD8+ clones in EMRA.

From the 5' RACE reads, TCRdb called clonotypes with MiXCR, one entry per CDR3 protein. The repertoire includes some 110,000 distinct CDR3 sequences, over 10% of them detected once, and around 26% sits in the top ten. Concerning this clonotype itself: The antigen is not known.

The ends were cut back, 5 bases at V and 1 base at J, with 15 bases in the middle. CDR1 is LGHNA, CDR2 YSLEER, per germline. The CDR3 has 15 residues. This chain links TRBV4-3 with TRBJ2-7; D may be TRBD1 or TRBD2 (5 bases each). Sequences were obtained from PBMCs or a T cell subset sorted from them (not recorded which). This TCR came from an adult woman who had mild COVID-19 (a few samples of this study predate the infection). Cell type and time point are not known. The CDR3 here is CASSEIRDGSYEQYF. As DNA, the CDR3 is TGCGCCAGCAGCGAAATCCGGGACGGATCCTACGAGCAGTACTTC.